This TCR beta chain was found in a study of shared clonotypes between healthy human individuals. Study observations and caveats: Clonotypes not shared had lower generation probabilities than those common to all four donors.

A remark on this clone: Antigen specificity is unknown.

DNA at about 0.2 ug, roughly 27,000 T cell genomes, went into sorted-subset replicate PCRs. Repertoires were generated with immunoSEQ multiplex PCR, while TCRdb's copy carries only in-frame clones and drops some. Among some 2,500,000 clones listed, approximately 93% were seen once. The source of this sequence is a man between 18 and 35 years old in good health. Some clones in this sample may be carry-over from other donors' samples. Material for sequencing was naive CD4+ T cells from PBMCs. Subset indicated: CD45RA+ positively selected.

CDR3 nucleotides: TGTGCCAGCACTACAGGGGGGGCAGATACGCAGTATTTT. Translating it yields CASTTGGADTQYF. The chain combines TRBV9 with TRBJ2-3, with D tentatively TRBD1 (8 bases). The CDR3 sequence is 13 residues long. CDR1 is SGDLS, CDR2 YYNGEE, per germline. V lost 6 bases, J lost 4 bases, and 12 bases lay in between. The complete variable domain, with remaining parts taken from reference TRBV9 and TRBJ2-3, reads DSGVTQTPKHLITATGQRVTLRCSPRSGDLSVYWYQQSLDQGLQFLIQYYNGEERAKGNILERFSAQQFPDLHSELNLSSLELGDSALYFCASTTGGADTQYFGPGTRLTVL.